This is a list of T cell receptor beta chains from one sample in a study of cytomegalovirus exposure and HLA in healthy donors. Sequencing was performed with immunoSEQ multiplex PCR; in TCRdb, only in-frame clones are kept and a portion is missing. The data contain around 130,000 clones, roughly 62% of them singletons. Source material: PBMCs. These receptor sequences come from a man aged 30 to 45 in good health and CMV-seropositive. The CDR3 runs from the conserved cysteine through the conserved F or W. Fields, in order: D gene, clone size, J gene, V gene, CDR3 DNA, CDR3 protein. A D gene is named only where the DNA matches it firmly. Size is stated for part of the rows, as once, few or many counts, or as a class when the clone is expanded.

D: .; size: .; J: TRBJ1-1; V: TRBV18; DNA: TGTGCCAGCTCACGACAGAACACTGAAGCTTTCTTT; CDR3: CASSRQNTEAFF
D: .; size: .; J: TRBJ2-1; V: TRBV18; DNA: TGTGCCACAAACCCAGCTTCAGGCGGGTTGGTGGCCCCAAAGTTCTTC; CDR3: CATNPASGGLVAPKFF
D: .; size: .; J: TRBJ1-1; V: TRBV5-6; DNA: TGTGCCAGCAGCCAAGAAGGACACGCAAGGAACACTGAAGCTTTCTTT; CDR3: CASSQEGHARNTEAFF
D: TRBD2; size: .; J: TRBJ2-7; V: TRBV25-1; DNA: TGTGCCAGCAGCGCGGGAGGGCCGTATGAGCAGTACTTC; CDR3: CASSAGGPYEQYF
D: TRBD2; size: .; J: TRBJ2-7; V: TRBV7-9; DNA: TGTGCCAGCAGCTTCGGAGCGGGAGGGTTATACGAGCAGTACTTC; CDR3: CASSFGAGGLYEQYF
D: TRBD2; size: .; J: TRBJ2-3; V: TRBV27; DNA: TGTGCCAGCAGTTTAATGACCATGGGACTAGCCGGAGGGATAGACACAGATACGCAGTATTTT; CDR3: CASSLMTMGLAGGIDTDTQYF
D: .; size: .; J: TRBJ2-7; V: TRBV7-8; DNA: TGTGCCAGCAGCTTGATGCCAACTAGAAGCTACGAGCAGTACTTC; CDR3: CASSLMPTRSYEQYF
D: .; size: .; J: TRBJ2-3; V: TRBV11-3; DNA: TGTGCCAGCAGCTCCCGCACGGGAGATACAGATACGCAGTATTTT; CDR3: CASSSRTGDTDTQYF
D: .; size: .; J: TRBJ2-1; V: TRBV5-6; DNA: TGTGCCAGCAGCGCCTACAGGAGTGAGCAGTTCTTC; CDR3: CASSAYRSEQFF
D: TRBD1; size: few; J: TRBJ1-6; V: TRBV6-6; DNA: TGTGCCAGCAGCGTGACAGGGGCCTATAATTCACCCCTCCACTTT; CDR3: CASSVTGAYNSPLHF
D: TRBD2; size: .; J: TRBJ2-7; V: TRBV27; DNA: TGTGCCAGCACCCGGGGACTAGCTCACGAGCAGTACTTC; CDR3: CASTRGLAHEQYF
D: .; size: .; J: TRBJ1-3; V: TRBV7-8; DNA: TGTGCCAGCAGCCCGACAGGTACTTCAGGAAACACCATATATTTT; CDR3: CASSPTGTSGNTIYF
D: TRBD1; size: .; J: TRBJ1-2; V: TRBV18; DNA: TGTGCCAGCTCACCTTCGGACAGGGGTGATGGCTACACCTTC; CDR3: CASSPSDRGDGYTF
D: .; size: .; J: TRBJ1-2; V: TRBV27; DNA: TGTGCCAGCAGTTCTCTAACGGACAGATCTTTGAACTATGGCTACACCTTC; CDR3: CASSSLTDRSLNYGYTF
D: TRBD2; size: .; J: TRBJ2-7; V: TRBV9; DNA: TGTGCCAGCAGCAACAGTGGTTTTGCGGGAGATTACGAGCAGTACTTC; CDR3: CASSNSGFAGDYEQYF
D: TRBD1; size: few; J: TRBJ1-2; V: TRBV27; DNA: TGTGCCAGCAGTTTTTCAGGGGGCGGCTATGGCTACACCTTC; CDR3: CASSFSGGGYGYTF
D: TRBD1; size: few; J: TRBJ2-3; V: TRBV5-1; DNA: TGCGCCAGCAGCTTGGTAGGACAGGGGGCTGGAGATACGCAGTATTTT; CDR3: CASSLVGQGAGDTQYF
D: TRBD2; size: few; J: TRBJ2-3; V: TRBV4-1; DNA: TGCGCCAGCGCAGGAGCGGGAGCCACAGATACGCAGTATTTT; CDR3: CASAGAGATDTQYF
D: TRBD1; size: .; J: TRBJ2-3; V: TRBV11-2; DNA: TGTGCCAGCAGCTTATACCTACAGGGGAGCACAGATACGCAGTATTTT; CDR3: CASSLYLQGSTDTQYF
D: TRBD2; size: .; J: TRBJ2-3; V: TRBV18; DNA: TGTGCCAGCTCACCCGGACTAGCGGGAGTGTATTTT; CDR3: CASSPGLAGVYF
D: TRBD2; size: few; J: TRBJ2-2; V: TRBV10-3; DNA: TGTGCCATCACGGCAACTAGCGGGAGTAACACCGGGGAGCTGTTTTTT; CDR3: CAITATSGSNTGELFF
D: TRBD1; size: .; J: TRBJ1-5; V: TRBV27; DNA: TGTGCCAGCAGATCTATCCGCGGAGGACAGGTCAATCAGCCCCAGCATTTT; CDR3: CASRSIRGGQVNQPQHF
D: TRBD1; size: .; J: TRBJ2-5; V: TRBV28; DNA: TGTGCCAGCCCCTCTCGAGACAGGGTACTGGGGACCCAGTACTTC; CDR3: CASPSRDRVLGTQYF
D: .; size: few; J: TRBJ2-1; V: TRBV7-3; DNA: TGTGCCAGCAGCTCTAGGATCTACAATGAGCAGTTCTTC; CDR3: CASSSRIYNEQFF
D: .; size: .; J: TRBJ2-2; V: TRBV7-3; DNA: TGTGCCAGCAGCTTACGCGGACTGTCCAGCGGGGAGCTGTTTTTT; CDR3: CASSLRGLSSGELFF
D: .; size: few; J: TRBJ1-4; V: TRBV6-1; DNA: TGTGCCAGCAGTGAAAGTCCACAGGGAGCTAATGAAAAACTGTTTTTT; CDR3: CASSESPQGANEKLFF
D: .; size: .; J: TRBJ2-1; V: TRBV5-1; DNA: TGCGCCAGCAGCGAGAGCGCGGCGTACAATGAGCAGTTCTTC; CDR3: CASSESAAYNEQFF
D: TRBD2; size: .; J: TRBJ2-7; V: TRBV7-2; DNA: TGTGCCAGCAGGGGGGGACTAACTTCATCCTACGAGCAGTACTTC; CDR3: CASRGGLTSSYEQYF
D: TRBD2; size: .; J: TRBJ2-1; V: TRBV19; DNA: TGTGCCAGTAGTCCGTGGACTAGCGGGAGTTCAGGTATCAATGAGCAGTTCTTC; CDR3: CASSPWTSGSSGINEQFF
D: TRBD2; size: .; J: TRBJ2-2; V: TRBV5-5; DNA: TGTGCCAGCAGCTTAGGACTAGCCAACACCGGGGAGCTGTTTTTT; CDR3: CASSLGLANTGELFF
D: .; size: .; J: TRBJ2-5; V: TRBV18; DNA: TGTGCCAGCTCACCACCCCGGGGGTTGGAGACCCAGTACTTC; CDR3: CASSPPRGLETQYF
D: .; size: few; J: TRBJ1-1; V: TRBV7-9; DNA: TGTGCCAGCAGCTCTACCAGGGATCTTAGCACTGAAGCTTTCTTT; CDR3: CASSSTRDLSTEAFF
D: TRBD2; size: few; J: TRBJ2-5; V: TRBV10-3; DNA: TGTGCCATCAGTGAGCCAGTCAGGAGCGGGAAAGAGACCCAGTACTTC; CDR3: CAISEPVRSGKETQYF
D: .; size: few; J: TRBJ2-5; V: TRBV7-2; DNA: TGTGCCAGCAGCTTAGGTCGAGCGTCGGAGACCCAGTACTTC; CDR3: CASSLGRASETQYF
D: .; size: .; J: TRBJ1-4; V: TRBV4-3; DNA: TGCGCCAGCAGCCAAGAACAGCTGCCTAATGAAAAACTGTTTTTT; CDR3: CASSQEQLPNEKLFF
D: .; size: .; J: TRBJ1-4; V: TRBV19; DNA: TGTGCCAGTGCGGCCCGTTGGGAAAAACTGTTTTTT; CDR3: CASAARWEKLFF
D: TRBD2; size: few; J: TRBJ2-7; V: TRBV18; DNA: TGTGCCAGCTCACCAGCGATAGCGGGAGGAGGAGGGCAGTACTTC; CDR3: CASSPAIAGGGGQYF
D: .; size: .; J: TRBJ2-6; V: TRBV4-1; DNA: TGCGCCAGCAGCCAAGAGAAGGGGTTAGGGGAACTCTCTGGGGCCAACGTCCTGACTTTC; CDR3: CASSQEKGLGELSGANVLTF
D: TRBD2; size: .; J: TRBJ2-5; V: TRBV5-4; DNA: TGTGCCAGCAGCTTGGAAGGGACTAGCGTTGGGTCCCAGTACTTC; CDR3: CASSLEGTSVGSQYF
D: .; size: .; J: TRBJ1-2; V: TRBV30; DNA: TGTGCCTGGAGCCACGACAGTTGGGGTAACTATGGCTACACCTTC; CDR3: CAWSHDSWGNYGYTF
D: TRBD1; size: .; J: TRBJ1-2; V: TRBV5-4; DNA: TGTGCCAGCAGCTTTCATCCCGGGACAGGGGAGTACTATGGCTACACCTTC; CDR3: CASSFHPGTGEYYGYTF
D: .; size: few; J: TRBJ1-1; V: TRBV5-1; DNA: TGCGCCAGCAGCTTGCTTCAGGTGAGCACTGAAGCTTTCTTT; CDR3: CASSLLQVSTEAFF
D: .; size: .; J: TRBJ2-5; V: TRBV6-6; DNA: TGTGCCAGCAGTTACGCGACGCGGACGGGGGAGCAGTACTTC; CDR3: CASSYATRTGEQYF
D: .; size: few; J: TRBJ2-7; V: TRBV4-2; DNA: TGTGCCAGCAGCCAAGTGGGCAACTCCTACGAGCAGTACTTC; CDR3: CASSQVGNSYEQYF
D: TRBD1; size: few; J: TRBJ1-2; V: TRBV5-1; DNA: TGCGCCAGCAGCTTGGCAACCGGGACAGGGACCTATGGCTACACCTTC; CDR3: CASSLATGTGTYGYTF
D: .; size: .; J: TRBJ1-5; V: TRBV7-2; DNA: TGTGCCAGCAGCTTAGTTCGGGGTAGAGGCAATCAGCCCCAGCATTTT; CDR3: CASSLVRGRGNQPQHF
D: TRBD2; size: .; J: TRBJ2-7; V: TRBV7-2; DNA: TGTGCCAGCAGTTTGCGGACTAGCGGGAGTACCGAGCAGTACTTC; CDR3: CASSLRTSGSTEQYF
D: .; size: few; J: TRBJ1-5; V: TRBV6-6; DNA: TGTGCCAGCAGTTATTCCCAGGGCAATCAGCCCCAGCATTTT; CDR3: CASSYSQGNQPQHF
D: .; size: .; J: TRBJ2-1; V: TRBV5-1; DNA: TGCGCCAGCAGCTGGGGTTGGGAGCGACAAAGTGAGCAGTTCTTC; CDR3: CASSWGWERQSEQFF
D: .; size: few; J: TRBJ1-6; V: TRBV4-3; DNA: TGCGCCAGCAGCCAAAAACAAGTCCCTAATTCACCCCTCCACTTT; CDR3: CASSQKQVPNSPLHF
D: .; size: .; J: TRBJ2-1; V: TRBV28; DNA: TGTGCCAGCACCTATCGCGGGTCAATAGGTGAGCAGTTCTTC; CDR3: CASTYRGSIGEQFF
D: .; size: few; J: TRBJ2-7; V: TRBV21-1; DNA: TGTGCCAGCAGCAAAGCGTGCGCGACTAGCGGCCCCGAGCAGTACTTC; CDR3: CASSKACATSGPEQYF
D: TRBD2; size: .; J: TRBJ2-1; V: TRBV9; DNA: TGTGCCAGCAGCGTAGAGCGAGCGGGAGGCTCCTACAATGAGCAGTTCTTC; CDR3: CASSVERAGGSYNEQFF
D: .; size: .; J: TRBJ2-1; V: TRBV5-1; DNA: TGCGCCAGCAGCGGGGGGGGCGGGCCAACCTACAATGAGCAGTTCTTC; CDR3: CASSGGGGPTYNEQFF
D: .; size: .; J: TRBJ2-7; V: TRBV5-1; DNA: TGCGCCAGCAGCTTGCCAGGGGACCACGAGCAGTACTTC; CDR3: CASSLPGDHEQYF
D: TRBD2; size: .; J: TRBJ2-1; V: TRBV19; DNA: TGTGCCAGTAGTCCGGGACTAGCGGTCATAAACAATGAGCAGTTCTTC; CDR3: CASSPGLAVINNEQFF
D: .; size: many; J: TRBJ1-1; V: TRBV14; DNA: TGTGCCAGCAGCCAAGATCTATACACTGAAGCTTTCTTT; CDR3: CASSQDLYTEAFF
D: .; size: .; J: TRBJ1-2; V: TRBV6-5; DNA: TGTGCCAGCAGTTACTCAGGGACAACGACTAACTATGGCTACACCTTC; CDR3: CASSYSGTTTNYGYTF